The 2 T cell receptor beta chains reported below all come from one sample, sequenced in a study of human T cells and chemical hapten exposure. Time point given: pre-sensitization, week 0. Indicated treatment: therapeutic diphenylcyclopropenone sensitization with weekly scalp DPC. TCRdb re-called the RACE reads with MiXCR, one entry per CDR3 protein. The sample records 350,000 to 450,000 distinct CDR3 sequences, 4% to 6% being singletons. Here the sequenced sample was whole blood, taken in connection with sensitization to the hapten diphenylcyclopropenone (DPC). All receptors derive from a woman in her fifties or sixties with alopecia areata. Some clones in this sample may be carry-over from other donors' samples.

This clonotype was observed many times. The J gene is TRBJ1-6, the V gene TRBV11-2; D unclear. V gave up 1 base and J gave up 0 bases, with 1 base separating them. Germline V CDR1 and CDR2: SGHAT, FQNNGV. The CDR3 runs 14 residues. The CDR3: CASSLASYNSPLHF. CDR3 nucleotide sequence: TGTGCCAGCAGCTTAGCCTCCTATAATTCACCCCTCCACTTT.

This clonotype was recorded a few times. The gene calls are TRBV25-1 and TRBJ1-2, with 7 bases lining up with TRBD1. CDR1 MGHDK and CDR2 SYGVNS come from the germline V gene. The junction had 5 bases not matched to a gene; V was cut back by 5 bases and J by 5 bases. CDR3 length: 13 residues. This CDR3 reads CASSTGAGYGYTF. The CDR3 bases are TGTGCCAGCAGTACAGGGGCAGGGTATGGCTACACCTTC.